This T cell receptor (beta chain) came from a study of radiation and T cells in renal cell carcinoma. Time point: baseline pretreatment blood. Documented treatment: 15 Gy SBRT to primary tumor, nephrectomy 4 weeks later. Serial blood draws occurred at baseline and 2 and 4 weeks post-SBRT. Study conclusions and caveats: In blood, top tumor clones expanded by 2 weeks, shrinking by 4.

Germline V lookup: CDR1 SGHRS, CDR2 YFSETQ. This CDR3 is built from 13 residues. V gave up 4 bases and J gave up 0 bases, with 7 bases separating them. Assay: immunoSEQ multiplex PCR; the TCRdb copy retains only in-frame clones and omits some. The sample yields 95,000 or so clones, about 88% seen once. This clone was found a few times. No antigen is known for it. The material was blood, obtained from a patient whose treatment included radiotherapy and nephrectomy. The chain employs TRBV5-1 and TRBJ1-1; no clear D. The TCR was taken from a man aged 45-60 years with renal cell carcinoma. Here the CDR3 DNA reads TGCGCCAGCAGCACGGAGATGAACACTGAAGCTTTCTTT. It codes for CASSTEMNTEAFF.